The clone carrying this T cell receptor (beta chain) was picked up one time. Antigen specificity is unknown. The source of the sample is a study of T cell clones after liver transplantation. Study results and limitations: Post-transplant time points were not standardized, so conclusions are preliminary.

Proliferating CFSE-low MLR cells were sequenced to define alloreactive TCRbeta sequences. Pre-transplant recipient cells responded to graft donor PBMCs, splenocytes, lymph-node cells, or third-party PBMCs. Data came from immunoSEQ multiplex PCR; TCRdb stores just in-frame clones and leaves some out. Of roughly 4,600 clones detected, 25% to 30% appear once; the ten largest clones hold approximately 15%. Sequenced: CD4+ T cells from cultured PBMCs. The clonotype originates from a human patient who received a liver transplant. The T cells may come from the graft donor.

CDR3 nucleotide sequence: TGTGCCAGCAGCTTTCGGCAGGGGGTATCCGGGGAGCTGTTTTTT. Its protein product is CASSFRQGVSGELFF. The chain uses TRBV5-5 and TRBJ2-2; TRBD1 agrees at 7 bases. V dropped 2 bases and J dropped 6; count of bases not matched to a gene: 7. The germline gives CDR1 SGHKS, CDR2 YYEKEE (reference sequence). The CDR3 spans 15 residues.